This TCR beta chain was retrieved from a study of blood T cell repertoires in COVID-19. Assay: immunoSEQ multiplex PCR; the TCRdb copy retains only in-frame clones and omits some. The sample records around 220,000 clones, about 89% being singletons. Participant-reported clinical history was the basis for cohort assignment. Losses at the gene ends were 4 bases for V and 10 bases for J; bases not matched to a gene: 10. The germline gives CDR1 MDHEN, CDR2 SYDVKM. The CDR3 spans 16 residues. The source is a woman in her late teens or twenties who had recovered from COVID-19. Sequences were obtained from PBMCs or T cells enriched from blood (not recorded which). J is TRBJ2-3 and V is TRBV28; 14 bases align to TRBD2. The CDR3: CASSSLTSGRAGAQYF. CDR3 DNA: TGTGCCAGCAGTTCGCTGACTAGCGGGAGGGCGGGGGCGCAGTATTTT.